These 2 T cell receptor beta chains were all obtained from the same sample, sequenced in a study of CD8 T cells in Susac syndrome (dated by TCRdb to the late 2010s). The library was generated by the immunoSEQ multiplex PCR assay. RNA was extracted with the RNeasy kit and roughly 0.5 to 1 ug was reverse transcribed using random hexamers. TCRdb trimmed public reads at Q25 via fastp, called clones via MiXCR and kept in-frame beta chains. Every entry covers one CDR3 protein and lists the most common genes and DNA from its rows. The sample table holds roughly 100,000 distinct CDR3 sequences, of which about 93% were seen once. About 0.29% of the sample goes to the ten largest clones. What was sequenced was CD4+ T cells from PBMCs. The origin of the receptors is a human donor with Susac syndrome.

This clonotype was seen just once. V is TRBV9 and J is TRBJ1-2, with a weak D call TRBD1 (5 bases). Between the trimmed V and J ends, which lost 3 bases and 10 bases, there was a span of 10 bases. This CDR3 spans 11 amino acids. Per the germline V gene, CDR1 is SGDLS and CDR2 is YYNGEE. CDR3 coding DNA: TGTGCCAGCAGCGCTGACAGTATCTACACCTTC. This sequence encodes CASSADSIYTF.

This chain uses TRBV5-1 with TRBJ2-5; 7 nucleotides line up with TRBD2. The length of the CDR3 is 15 residues. V dropped 2 bases and J dropped 2; count of bases not matched to a gene: 6. The germline V gene has CDR1 SGHRS and CDR2 YFSETQ. The CDR3 reads CASSFLPGGQETQYF. As DNA, the CDR3 is TGCGCCAGCAGCTTCCTCCCGGGGGGACAAGAGACCCAGTACTTC.